Listed here are 29 T cell receptor beta chains from one sample, sequenced in a study of CD8+ T cells in alopecia areata. Extracted from the samples, RNA was reverse transcribed into cDNA to serve as the sequencing template. The method was immunoSEQ multiplex PCR; TCRdb's version includes in-frame clones alone and lacks a portion of them. Of roughly 150,000 clones in the sample, around 57% were seen once. Material for sequencing was CD4+ T cells sorted from blood. These receptors were obtained from a human donor in good health.

This clone appeared a few times. This specimen includes other DNA sequences encoding the same CDR3. V usage is TRBV2 and J usage is TRBJ2-5, with 8 bases aligning to TRBD1. Germline V gene sequence: CDR1 SNHLY, CDR2 FYNNEI. The CDR3 length is 13 residues. V dropped 4 bases and J dropped 4; count of bases not matched to a gene: 2. The CDR3 region has the DNA TGTGCCAGCAGTGCTGACAGGGGAGAGACCCAGTACTTC. It yields the protein CASSADRGETQYF. Together with reference TRBV2 and TRBJ2-5, the CDR3 gives the full variable domain: EPEVTQTPSHQVTQMGQEVILRCVPISNHLYFYWYRQILGQKVEFLVSFYNNEISEKSEIFDDQFSVERPDGSNFTLKIRSTKLEDSAMYFCASSADRGETQYFGPGTRLLVL.

A few counts support this clone. V and J are TRBV18 and TRBJ2-6, with TRBD1 as a possible D gene (6 bases). Trimming removed 1 base from V and 2 bases from J, with 6 bases in between. There are 15 residues in the CDR3. From germline, CDR1 is KGHSH and CDR2 LQKENI. Here the CDR3 DNA reads TGTGCCAGCTCACCACAGGGGGCTGGGGCCAACGTCCTGACTTTC. Protein: CASSPQGAGANVLTF.

V and J are TRBV30 and TRBJ1-5; D is undetermined. Looked up from germline, CDR1 is GTSNPN and CDR2 is SVGIG (reference sequence). This CDR3 comprises 14 residues. Deletions cut 5 bases from V and 1 base from J, with 12 bases between. The CDR3 loop reads CAWGPGESNQPQHF. The DNA for the CDR3 is TGTGCCTGGGGCCCTGGGGAGAGCAATCAGCCCCAGCATTTT.

The J gene is TRBJ2-5, the V gene TRBV6-5; 12 bases match TRBD1. Germline lookup yields CDR1 MNHEY and CDR2 SVGAGI. J lost 4 bases, V lost 6 bases, and 6 bases had no gene match. CDR3 length equals 15 residues. The CDR3 bases are TGTGCCAGCAGGAGATGGGACAGGGGGCCAGAGACCCAGTACTTC. It specifies CASRRWDRGPETQYF.

J is TRBJ2-3 and V is TRBV6-1; 7 bases align to TRBD2. V was clipped by 2 bases and J by 5 bases; unmatched bases: 4. CDR3 size: 14 residues. Germline V gene sequence: CDR1 MNHNS, CDR2 SASEGT. This CDR3 reads CASSELSSGDTQYF. CDR3 DNA: TGTGCCAGCAGTGAATTGTCTAGCGGAGATACGCAGTATTTT.

The rearrangement joins TRBV29-1 to TRBJ2-2; TRBD1 might be the D (7 bases). This CDR3 has 17 amino acids. The V gene lost 1 base and the J gene lost 5 bases, with 20 bases spanning the gap. Germline V lookup: CDR1 SQVTM, CDR2 ANQGSEA. The CDR3 coding sequence is TGCAGCGTTGAAGTCAGAGGAGGGGGCGGGATGACCGGGGAGCTGTTTTTT. Translating gives CSVEVRGGGGMTGELFF.

V is TRBV6-6 and J is TRBJ1-4; D gene unclear. Germline V lookup: CDR1 MNHNY, CDR2 SVGAGI (reference sequence). This CDR3 region has 13 residues. V lost 5 bases and J lost 7, with 11 bases in between. The CDR3 DNA is TGTGCCAGCAGTCCACGCTTCGGTGAAAAACTGTTTTTT. Its translation is CASSPRFGEKLFF.

This clone occurred once. The chain employs TRBV5-6 and TRBJ2-7; TRBD1 matches 7 bases. V lost 5 bases, J lost 4 bases, and 6 bases stayed unmatched. This CDR3 has 13 residues. Germline CDR1 and CDR2: SGHDT and YYEEEE. The CDR3 protein is CASRQTGKYEQYF. The CDR3 bases are TGTGCCAGCAGGCAGACAGGGAAATACGAGCAGTACTTC.

V is TRBV11-2 and J is TRBJ2-3, with 9 bases that match TRBD2. Germline values: CDR1 SGHAT, CDR2 FQNNGV. The CDR3 contains 16 residues. Germline trimming cut 5 bases from V and 3 bases from J; bases unmatched to any gene: 9. Here the CDR3 reads CASSPRSGSGTDTQYF. The CDR3, as DNA: TGTGCCAGCAGCCCGCGTAGCGGGAGCGGAACAGATACGCAGTATTTT.

V usage is TRBV9 and J usage is TRBJ2-3; a weak D match, TRBD1 (6 bases). The V end lost 1 base, the J end lost 1 base, and 16 bases lay between the germline ends. This CDR3 comprises 17 residues. In germline, CDR1 is SGDLS, CDR2 YYNGEE. CDR3: CASSVSAPGQGTDTQYF. Here the CDR3 DNA reads TGTGCCAGCAGCGTATCGGCCCCGGGACAAGGCACAGATACGCAGTATTTT.

This clone was recorded a few times. This chain uses TRBV27 with TRBJ1-1; maybe TRBD1 (6 bases). Trimming cost V 6 bases and J 6 bases, with 14 bases left between them. The CDR3 is made up of 13 amino acids. The germline V gene encodes CDR1 MNHEY and CDR2 SMNVEV (reference sequence). The CDR3 loop is CASSPNRVAEAFF. The CDR3 nucleotides read TGTGCCAGCAGCCCCAACAGGGTTGCTGAAGCTTTCTTT.

This clone was seen more than once but under ten times. The chain uses TRBV14 and TRBJ2-2, with D uncertain. V shed 1 base and J shed 1 base, with 4 bases lying between them. Germline CDR1 is SGHDN and CDR2 is FVKESK. This CDR3 is 14 amino acids long. The CDR3 DNA follows: TGTGCCAGCAGCCAAGGACTGAACACCGGGGAGCTGTTTTTT. Amino acids: CASSQGLNTGELFF.

V gene TRBV25-1 combines with J gene TRBJ1-1; D might be TRBD1 (5 bases). The CDR3 loop spans 15 amino acids. Trimming took off 3 bases at V and 0 bases at J, with 11 bases between the two ends. From germline, CDR1 is MGHDK and CDR2 SYGVNS. CDR3 in amino acids: CASSDTGTVNTEAFF. For the CDR3, the DNA is TGTGCCAGCAGTGATACAGGAACGGTGAACACTGAAGCTTTCTTT.

J is TRBJ2-7 and V is TRBV7-9; 9 nucleotides agree with TRBD1. The germline V gene has CDR1 SEHNR and CDR2 FQNEAQ (reference sequence). The CDR3 sequence is 14 residues long. J lost 5 bases, V lost 6 bases, and 8 bases had no gene match. The DNA of the CDR3 is TGTGCCAGCAGACAAGGACAGGGGTCAAACGAGCAGTACTTC. Translating it yields CASRQGQGSNEQYF.

This clone was counted only a few times. The chain employs TRBV29-1 and TRBJ2-5; 8 nucleotides match TRBD2. With V trimmed by 6 bases and J by 4 bases, 1 base remained unmatched. This CDR3 is 11 amino acids long. Looked up from germline, CDR1 is SQVTM and CDR2 is ANQGSEA. The CDR3 spells CSVGGVETQYF. As DNA, the CDR3 is TGCAGCGTCGGGGGGGTAGAGACCCAGTACTTC.

V and J are TRBV5-1 and TRBJ2-5, with D possibly being TRBD2 (5 bases). The CDR3 length is 14 residues. The V end lost 4 bases, the J end lost 1 base, and 11 bases lay between the germline ends. Per the germline V gene, CDR1 is SGHRS and CDR2 is YFSETQ. The chain's CDR3 is CASSKDSTQETQYF. The CDR3 nucleotides read TGCGCCAGCAGCAAGGACTCGACCCAAGAGACCCAGTACTTC.

V is TRBV20-1 and J is TRBJ1-2, with 9 bases lining up with TRBD1. The CDR3 runs to 11 residues. Germline V gene data show CDR1 as DFQATT and CDR2 as SNEGSKA (reference sequence). V was clipped by 5 bases and J by 12 bases; unmatched bases: 7. In DNA form, the CDR3 reads TGCAGTGCTTACCGGGACAGGGAAAACACCTTC. Residues: CSAYRDRENTF.

The chain is built from TRBV28 and TRBJ2-1; 11 nucleotides agree with TRBD2. The CDR3 spans 21 residues. V lost 5 bases to trimming and J lost 0 bases; unmatched junction nucleotides: 18. CDR1 and CDR2 from the germline V gene are MDHEN and SYDVKM. CDR3: CASSRAGGTSGLRSSYNEQFF. CDR3 DNA: TGTGCCAGCAGTCGGGCCGGCGGGACTAGCGGTCTCCGGAGCTCCTACAATGAGCAGTTCTTC.

DNA of the CDR3: TGTGCCAGCTCACCAGGTTCGGACACCTCCGGCTACACCTTC. Its translation: CASSPGSDTSGYTF. V is TRBV18 and J is TRBJ1-2; D is perhaps TRBD1 (5 bases). The germline V gene has CDR1 KGHSH and CDR2 LQKENI. Trimming shortened V by 2 bases and J by 8 bases, and 15 bases separated the two germline ends. CDR3 length: 14 amino acids.

This chain uses TRBV11-2 with TRBJ2-1; D may be TRBD1 or TRBD2 (5 bases each). Germline-derived CDR1 and CDR2 are SGHAT and FQNNGV. This CDR3 region has 12 residues. Trimming removed 6 bases from V and 7 bases from J, with 10 bases in between. The CDR3 protein is CASRGTGNEQFF. CDR3 DNA: TGTGCCAGCAGAGGGACGGGGAATGAGCAGTTCTTC.

V gene TRBV7-9 combines with J gene TRBJ2-3; D is perhaps TRBD1 (6 bases). Germline V CDR1 and CDR2: SEHNR, FQNEAQ (reference sequence). CDR3 length: 14 amino acids. V was shortened by 4 bases and J by 4 bases, with 12 bases between the two germline ends. The CDR3 bases are TGTGCCAGCAGCTCAACAGGGACCCCAGATACGCAGTATTTT. Encoded protein: CASSSTGTPDTQYF.

The rearrangement uses TRBV5-1 and TRBJ1-2, with 10 bases aligning to TRBD1. CDR3 length equals 15 residues. Per the germline V gene, CDR1 is SGHRS and CDR2 is YFSETQ. V lost 0 bases, J lost 7 bases, and 6 bases stayed unmatched. The CDR3 region has the DNA TGCGCCAGCAGCTTGGACCGGGACAGGGGAGTTGGCTACACCTTC. Translating gives CASSLDRDRGVGYTF.

The rearrangement joins TRBV29-1 to TRBJ1-1; D not certain. The CDR3 sequence is 13 residues long. V lost 5 bases to trimming and J lost 2 bases, with 12 bases between them. Germline V gene data show CDR1 as SQVTM and CDR2 as ANQGSEA. In DNA, the CDR3 is TGCAGCGTTCGTTCGGGGTATAACACTGAAGCTTTCTTT. Its translation: CSVRSGYNTEAFF.

V usage is TRBV29-1 and J usage is TRBJ2-3; D remains ambiguous. The CDR3 runs 11 residues. The germline CDR1 and CDR2 sequences are SQVTM and ANQGSEA. Trimming took off 0 bases at V and 4 bases at J, with 2 bases between the two ends. The CDR3 DNA sequence: TGCAGCGTTGAAGATTCAGATACGCAGTATTTT. Protein sequence: CSVEDSDTQYF.

This clone has a handful of counts. The V gene is TRBV29-1, the J gene TRBJ2-2; D is undetermined. CDR1 is SQVTM, CDR2 ANQGSEA, per germline. CDR3 length equals 14 residues. Trimming pared 5 bases from V and 6 bases from J, leaving 16 bases between. The CDR3 loop is CSVLFNSFAGELFF. The CDR3, as DNA: TGCAGCGTTCTTTTTAATAGCTTTGCCGGGGAGCTGTTTTTT.

This clone was seen a few times. CDR3 in amino acids: CASSDQGTSGRDEQFF. Written as DNA, the CDR3 is TGTGCCAGCAGTGACCAGGGAACTAGCGGGAGGGATGAGCAGTTCTTC. The rearrangement joins TRBV25-1 to TRBJ2-1; 13 bases map to TRBD2. V was clipped by 3 bases and J by 8 bases; unmatched bases: 7. CDR3 length: 16 amino acids. CDR1 and CDR2 from the germline V gene are MGHDK and SYGVNS.

The chain joins TRBV2 to TRBJ2-4; D is uncertain. Germline CDR1 is SNHLY and CDR2 is FYNNEI. The V and J ends lost 8 bases and 1 base respectively, with 12 bases between them. The CDR3 is 14 amino acids. This chain's CDR3 is CASSHVRAKNIQYF. The CDR3 DNA follows: TGTGCCAGCTCCCACGTTAGGGCCAAAAACATTCAGTACTTC.

The rearrangement joins TRBV27 to TRBJ1-4; D not certain. The V end lost 6 bases, the J end lost 4 bases, and 9 bases lay between the germline ends. The germline CDR1 and CDR2 sequences are MNHEY and SMNVEV (reference sequence). The CDR3 consists of 13 residues. The DNA for the CDR3 is TGTGCCAGCAGAACAGTCCTTAATGAAAAACTGTTTTTT. It encodes CASRTVLNEKLFF.

In this sample, this clone turned up a few times. The V call is TRBV5-1, the J call TRBJ1-1, with unresolved D. CDR1 and CDR2 (germline): SGHRS, YFSETQ. V gave up 0 bases and J gave up 1 base, with 4 bases separating them. The CDR3 contains 13 residues. CDR3 DNA: TGCGCCAGCAGCTTGGGAAGGAACACTGAAGCTTTCTTT. Amino acid sequence: CASSLGRNTEAFF.